The 27 T cell receptor beta chains presented below share a single source sample, sequenced in a study of T cell clonality in common variable immunodeficiency. This table comes from immunoSEQ multiplex PCR, and its TCRdb copy is limited to in-frame clones, with some not included. Observed are roughly 42,000 clones, no singletons, with the top ten taking about 3%. Sequenced sample: peripheral blood mononuclear cells. All receptors derive from a person aged 18-70 years in good health.

This clone was observed a few times. CDR3 DNA, as far as it was read: TGTGCCAGCAGTGAAGGGGGGGGTGGCAATCAGCCC. Translation: CASSEGGGGNQP. The CDR3 in its entirety is CASSEGGGGNQPQHF. The rearrangement links TRBV2 to TRBJ1-5; perhaps TRBD1 as D (5 bases). The CDR3 is cut off 3 residues early in the read; its end comes from the germline J gene. This CDR3 is built from 15 residues. Germline CDR1 is SNHLY and CDR2 is FYNNEI. Trimming removed 1 base from V and 2 bases from J, with 9 bases in between.

As concerns this clone: The sequence runs out 3 residues before the end of the CDR3; the remainder is reconstructed from the germline J gene. This chain links TRBV7-9 with TRBJ1-2, with 9 nucleotides matching TRBD1. Germline V gene lookup returns CDR1 SEHNR and CDR2 FQNEAQ (reference sequence). The CDR3 runs to 14 residues. Partial CDR3 DNA: TGTGCCAGCAGCACTCGGACAGGGGACAATGAC. It codes for CASSTRTGDND. The CDR3 reads in full as CASSTRTGDNDYTF.

This clone was recorded many times. The CDR3 end falls 3 residues outside the read, so it is completed with the germline J gene. The rearrangement links TRBV5-1 to TRBJ2-2; possibly TRBD1 for D (6 bases). V lost 2 bases and J 0 bases, leaving 11 bases between the germline ends. The germline CDR1 and CDR2 sequences are SGHRS and YFSETQ. CDR3 size: 16 residues. The CDR3 DNA, read in part, is TGCGCCAGCAGCTTCGGACAGTTCCCGAACACCGGGGAG. Translating it yields CASSFGQFPNTGE. The whole CDR3 sequence is CASSFGQFPNTGELFF.

This clone was observed at least ten times. Read data end 3 residues before the CDR3 end; the end is taken from the germline J gene. This rearrangement joins TRBV10-3 to TRBJ1-1, with D perhaps TRBD1 (6 bases). V shed 10 bases and J shed 6 bases, with 18 bases lying between them. CDR1 and CDR2 from the germline V gene are ENHRY and SYGVKD. The CDR3 has 13 amino acids. CDR3 sequence reads: CATTPGGAAEAFF. CDR3 DNA, as far as it was read: TGTGCCACTACTCCTGGGGGGGCCGCTGAA.

In this sample, this clone turned up many times. The read falls 3 residues short of the CDR3 end, and the missing part is taken from the germline J gene. The rearrangement links TRBV4-1 to TRBJ1-1; D is possibly TRBD1 (5 bases). V was trimmed by 4 bases and J by 6 bases, leaving 15 bases between them. Germline V lookup: CDR1 MGHRA, CDR2 YSYEKL. The CDR3 consists of 14 residues. The CDR3 bases that were read are TGCGCCAGCAGCCCCCGACGGGACTGGCCTGAA. Protein sequence: CASSPRRDWPE. The entire CDR3 protein is CASSPRRDWPEAFF.

There are many counts of this clone. The read ends 3 residues shy of where the CDR3 ends; the end is completed using the germline J gene. The genes are TRBV7-2 and TRBJ2-7; a weak D match, TRBD1 (7 bases). Deletions cut 3 bases from V and 2 bases from J, with 11 bases between. The CDR3 is 14 amino acids. Germline-derived CDR1 and CDR2 are SGHTA and FQGNSA. The part of the CDR3 DNA that was read is TGTGCCAGCAGCTTTAGCAGGGGGGCCTACGAG. It is translated as CASSFSRGAYE. From start to end, the CDR3 is CASSFSRGAYEQYF. The full variable domain, with the rest looked up from reference TRBV7-2 and TRBJ2-7, is GAGVSQSPSNKVTEKGKDVELRCDPISGHTALYWYRQSLGQGLEFLIYFQGNSAPDKSGLPSDRFSAERTGGSVSTLTIQRTQQEDSAVYLCASSFSRGAYEQYFGPGTRLTVT.

This clone was picked up many times. From the germline J gene comes the end of the CDR3, since the read stops 3 residues before it. The rearrangement links TRBV2 to TRBJ2-5, with 8 bases that match TRBD2. The CDR3 is 13 residues long. J was trimmed by 2 bases and V by 7 bases; bases with no gene match: 3. CDR1 and CDR2 from the germline V gene are SNHLY and FYNNEI. The CDR3 spells CASTGLEQETQYF. The covered CDR3 bases are TGTGCCAGCACGGGACTAGAACAAGAGACC.

This clone came up many times. The sequence runs out 3 residues before the end of the CDR3; the remainder is reconstructed from the germline J gene. The chain joins TRBV20-1 to TRBJ2-1, with 8 positions matching TRBD1. The CDR3 extends over 12 amino acids. V dropped 6 bases and J dropped 7; count of bases not matched to a gene: 5. CDR1 is DFQATT and CDR2 is SNEGSKA in the germline V gene (reference sequence). CDR3 amino acids: CSAPRTGNEQFF. The part of the CDR3 DNA that was read is TGCAGTGCCCCCAGGACAGGGAATGAG.

With respect to this clone: The read ends 3 residues early relative to the CDR3; the germline J gene fills the gap. The rearrangement joins TRBV11-3 to TRBJ2-7; no definite D call. There are 14 residues in the CDR3. Germline lookup yields CDR1 SGHNT and CDR2 YENEEA. Trimming removed 1 base from V and 0 bases from J, with 7 bases in between. The part of the CDR3 DNA that was read is TGTGCCAGCAGCTTAGGTCCTAGCTCCTACGAG. It translates to CASSLGPSSYE. The CDR3, in full, reads CASSLGPSSYEQYF.

Many counts were recorded for this clone. The observed sequence ends 3 residues before the CDR3 terminus, with the missing tail filled in from the germline J gene. The rearrangement links TRBV19 to TRBJ1-5; weak D call: TRBD1 (6 bases). Deletions cut 9 bases from V and 7 bases from J, with 16 bases between. The CDR3 totals 13 residues. Germline V gives CDR1 LNHDA, CDR2 SQIVND (reference sequence). Partial CDR3 DNA: TGTGCCAGCGCAACAGGGAGGTTGCAGCCC. It specifies CASATGRLQP. The full-length CDR3 reads as CASATGRLQPQHF.

This clone was found many times. Read sequence stops 3 residues before the CDR3 end, and the germline J gene provides the missing end. This chain connects TRBV20-1 to TRBJ1-4; 10 nucleotides agree with TRBD1. There are 16 residues in the CDR3. Looked up from germline, CDR1 is DFQATT and CDR2 is SNEGSKA (reference sequence). The sequenced part of the CDR3 DNA is TGCAGTGCCCTGGGACAGGGGAGCTCCTATAATTCACCA. Translating it yields CSALGQGSSYNSP. The complete CDR3 sequence is CSALGQGSSYNSPLFF.

Points on this clone: The germline gene is not matched at one end of the junction; a read error may be the cause. The read gets to within 3 residues of the CDR3 end, and the germline J gene fills in the rest. The chain carries TRBV5-1 and TRBJ2-6; no reliable D call. The CDR3 contains 17 residues. Germline V gene data show CDR1 as SGHRS and CDR2 as YFSETQ. The CDR3 region is CANSLDPTGSGANVLTF. CDR3 DNA, as far as it was read: TGCGCCAACAGCTTGGACCCCACGGGCTCTGGGGCCAACGTC.

This clone was found many times. The read is 3 residues too short to cover the CDR3 end, so that end is filled in from the germline J gene. The chain uses TRBV20-1 and TRBJ2-3; 12 bases are shared with TRBD2. J lost 3 bases, V lost 5 bases, and 12 bases had no gene match. Germline-derived CDR1 and CDR2 are DFQATT and SNEGSKA (reference sequence). CDR3 length equals 17 residues. The DNA read from the CDR3 is TGCAGTGCTGGGAGGCCTAGCGGGGGGGCAAGAACAGATACG. This gives the protein CSAGRPSGGARTDT. The CDR3 in its entirety is CSAGRPSGGARTDTQYF.

This clone came up many times. The CDR3 extends 3 residues past the end of the read, so its final part is completed from the germline J gene. J is TRBJ1-4 and V is TRBV5-1; the D is unclear. Trimming took 2 bases from V and 10 from J, leaving 21 bases between them. The CDR3 contains 16 residues. Germline V gene sequence: CDR1 SGHRS, CDR2 YFSETQ. CDR3 loop: CASSFEAGGGRRKLFF. CDR3 bases read: TGCGCCAGCAGCTTCGAGGCAGGAGGAGGTCGAAGAAAA.

This clone occurred many times. The DNA ends 3 residues before the CDR3 does, and the rest of the CDR3 is filled in from the germline J gene. The chain employs TRBV4-1 and TRBJ2-7, with TRBD2 matching over 13 bases. V lost 4 bases, J lost 6 bases, and 6 bases stayed unmatched. The CDR3 is 15 amino acids. The germline V gene has CDR1 MGHRA and CDR2 YSYEKL. CDR3 DNA (partial): TGCGCCAGCAGCCCCCCGACTAGCGGGGGGATCGAG. This sequence encodes CASSPPTSGGIE. The full CDR3 protein is CASSPPTSGGIEQYF.

This clone was detected ten times or more. The missing CDR3 end, 3 residues past where the read stops, is filled in from the germline J gene. This same CDR3 is encoded by further DNA sequences in the sample. This rearrangement joins TRBV7-7 to TRBJ2-2; weak D call: TRBD1 (5 bases). V lost 2 bases and J lost 2, with 6 bases in between. In germline, CDR1 is SSHAT, CDR2 FNYEAQ (reference sequence). This CDR3 is built from 14 residues. The sequenced part of the CDR3 DNA is TGTGCCAGCAGCTTAAGGGGTAACACCGGGGAG. This translates into CASSLRGNTGE. The entire CDR3 protein is CASSLRGNTGELFF.

This clone is medium-sized in the sample. The read ends 3 residues early relative to the CDR3; the germline J gene fills the gap. The chain employs TRBV9 and TRBJ2-1; 8 bases are shared with TRBD2. Trimming removed 0 bases from V and 6 bases from J; junction bases left unmatched: 2. Germline assignment: CDR1 SGDLS and CDR2 YYNGEE. CDR3 size: 14 residues. The sequenced part of the CDR3 DNA is TGTGCCAGCAGCGTAGGACTAGCGAGCAATGAG. Translated, it gives CASSVGLASNE. The whole CDR3 region reads CASSVGLASNEQFF.

This clone was detected only a few times. The DNA ends 3 residues before the CDR3 does, and the rest of the CDR3 is filled in from the germline J gene. The rearrangement uses TRBV7-8 and TRBJ2-7; 14 nucleotides agree with TRBD2. The CDR3 sequence is 16 residues long. CDR1 is SGHVS, CDR2 FQNEAQ, per germline. The V gene end was trimmed by 5 bases and the J gene end by 5 bases; junction bases not matched to a gene: 8. CDR3 sequence reads: CASSRGLAGGSHEQYF. The sequenced CDR3 bases are TGTGCCAGCAGCCGCGGACTAGCGGGAGGATCCCACGAG.

This clone was recorded at least ten times. The read ends 3 residues shy of where the CDR3 ends; the end is completed using the germline J gene. This chain joins TRBV20-1 and TRBJ1-2; 7 bases map to TRBD1. The CDR3 has 13 residues. CDR1 is DFQATT and CDR2 is SNEGSKA in the germline V gene (reference sequence). V lost 5 bases and J lost 4; bases outside the gene matches: 7. Incomplete CDR3 DNA: TGCAGTGCTTTGACAGGGTCCGGCTATGGC. This encodes CSALTGSGYG. The full CDR3 reads CSALTGSGYGYTF.

This clone was observed at least ten times. The CDR3 goes on 3 residues after the read ends, and that part is filled in from the germline J gene. This chain links TRBV5-1 with TRBJ2-7; 8 positions agree with TRBD1. V dropped 0 bases and J dropped 1; count of bases not matched to a gene: 3. Per germline, CDR1 SGHRS and CDR2 YFSETQ. This CDR3 is 15 amino acids long. CDR3 bases read: TGCGCCAGCAGCTTGGAGTGGACAGGGTCCTACGAG. This gives the protein CASSLEWTGSYE. The full-length CDR3 reads as CASSLEWTGSYEQYF.

This clone was counted ten times or more. Read coverage stops 3 residues before the CDR3 terminus; the germline J gene supplies the remainder. The V and J genes are TRBV19 and TRBJ1-2; D remains ambiguous. V was trimmed by 4 bases and J by 4 bases, leaving 10 bases between them. Germline lookup yields CDR1 LNHDA and CDR2 SQIVND (reference sequence). This CDR3 spans 13 amino acids. The CDR3 spells CASSNTVLYGYTF. The DNA read from the CDR3 is TGTGCCAGTAGTAACACAGTCCTCTATGGC. Full variable domain (outside the CDR3, taken from reference TRBV19 and TRBJ1-2): DGGITQSPKYLFRKEGQNVTLSCEQNLNHDAMYWYRQDPGQGLRLIYYSQIVNDFQKGDIAEGYSVSREKKESFPLTVTSAQKNPTAFYLCASSNTVLYGYTFGSGTRLTVV.

There are many counts of this clone. The CDR3 end falls 3 residues outside the read, so it is completed with the germline J gene. The rearrangement joins TRBV19 to TRBJ2-5; 13 bases fit TRBD2. V lost 5 bases to trimming and J lost 4 bases; unmatched junction nucleotides: 1. Germline lookup yields CDR1 LNHDA and CDR2 SQIVND (reference sequence). This CDR3 has 14 amino acids. This CDR3 reads CASSRLAGGETQYF. Incomplete CDR3 DNA: TGTGCCAGTAGTCGACTAGCGGGAGGAGAGACC.

This clone has at least ten counts. The read terminates 3 residues before the CDR3 end, so the remaining end is supplied by the germline J gene. The chain employs TRBV20-1 and TRBJ2-7; 9 nucleotides align to TRBD2. This CDR3 region has 16 residues. The ends lost 1 base at V and 1 base at J; junction bases unmatched: 8. The V gene's germline CDR1 is DFQATT and CDR2 SNEGSKA (reference sequence). CDR3 protein: CSARGDLSGRSYEQYF. The sequenced CDR3 bases are TGCAGTGCTAGAGGAGACCTTAGCGGGAGATCCTACGAG.

This clone was seen repeatedly, ten times or more. The CDR3 end lies 3 residues beyond the end of the read and is filled in from the germline J gene. This rearrangement joins TRBV24-1 to TRBJ2-5; 9 bases are a match to TRBD1. This CDR3 region has 15 residues. CDR1 is KGHDR, CDR2 SFDVKD, per germline. Trimming took 3 bases from V and 5 from J; bases not matched to a gene: 6. CDR3 DNA (partial): TGTGCCACCAGTGATGCCGGGACAGGGTCGGAGACC. Its translation is CATSDAGTGSET. The complete CDR3 sequence is CATSDAGTGSETQYF.

This clone was found many times. The observed sequence ends 3 residues before the CDR3 terminus, with the missing tail filled in from the germline J gene. The V call is TRBV5-1, the J call TRBJ2-7; 8 bases fit TRBD1. The CDR3 is made up of 16 amino acids. From germline, CDR1 is SGHRS and CDR2 YFSETQ. Losses at the gene ends were 4 bases for V and 0 bases for J; bases not matched to a gene: 9. The CDR3 sequence: CASSPGQGLLSYEQYF. Partial CDR3 DNA: TGCGCCAGCAGCCCAGGACAGGGTCTACTCTCCTACGAG.

This clone occurred many times. The CDR3 DNA, read in part, is TGTGCCAGCAGCTCCCGACTCAGCTACAATGAG. Translated: CASSSRLSYNE. In full, the CDR3 is CASSSRLSYNEQFF. The gene calls are TRBV5-4 and TRBJ2-1; D unclear. The CDR3 end lies 3 residues beyond the end of the read and is filled in from the germline J gene. The CDR3 length is 14 residues. Deletions cut 3 bases from V and 3 bases from J, with 10 bases between. Germline assignment: CDR1 SGHNT and CDR2 YYREEE (reference sequence).

This clone was recorded at least ten times. From the germline J gene comes the end of the CDR3, since the read stops 3 residues before it. The chain recombines TRBV5-1 with TRBJ2-1; 8 bases agree with TRBD1. The CDR3 has 14 amino acids. With 5 bases clipped from V and 3 bases from J, the junction kept 4 bases outside the gene matches. CDR1 and CDR2 (germline): SGHRS, YFSETQ. CDR3 sequence: CASRGGQDYNEQFF. Incomplete CDR3 DNA: TGCGCCAGCAGAGGGGGACAGGACTACAATGAG.